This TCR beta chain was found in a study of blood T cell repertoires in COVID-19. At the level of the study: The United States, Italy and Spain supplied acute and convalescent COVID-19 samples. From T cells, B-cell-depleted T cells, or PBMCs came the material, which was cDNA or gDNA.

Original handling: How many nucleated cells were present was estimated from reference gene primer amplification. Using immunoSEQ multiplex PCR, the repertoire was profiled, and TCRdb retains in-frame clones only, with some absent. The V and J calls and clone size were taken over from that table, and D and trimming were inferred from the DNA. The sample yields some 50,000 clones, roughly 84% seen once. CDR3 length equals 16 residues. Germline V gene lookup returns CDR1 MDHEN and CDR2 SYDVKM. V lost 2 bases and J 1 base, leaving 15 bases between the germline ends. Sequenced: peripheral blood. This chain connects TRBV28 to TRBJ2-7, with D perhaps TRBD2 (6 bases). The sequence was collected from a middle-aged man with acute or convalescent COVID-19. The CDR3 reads CASSLSSAGRSYEQYF. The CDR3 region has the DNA TGTGCCAGCAGTTTAAGTTCGGCAGGGAGGTCCTACGAGCAGTACTTC.